This TCR beta chain is from a study of tumor-infiltrating lymphocytes in primary liver carcinoma. Total RNA (about 500 ng) served as template for TCR beta cDNA synthesis primed by a constant-region primer. ARM-PCR, slightly modified, supplied the TCR beta libraries through three nested multiplex PCR rounds. Forward primers for TRBV1-TRBV30 and a C-beta reverse primer served the first two PCR rounds, at about 10 cycles each. TCRdb called the multiplex PCR reads again in MiXCR, with one record for every CDR3 protein. The sample lists a few hundred thousand distinct CDR3 sequences, 58% occurring once. The CDR3 runs 19 residues. The germline CDR1 and CDR2 sequences are PRHDT and FYEKMQ (reference sequence). V shed 5 bases and J shed 0 bases, with 25 bases lying between them. Extraction also yielded germline DNA, while blood RNA was obtained from unsorted whole blood.

The sequence came from a woman in her twenties or thirties with primary liver carcinoma and hepatitis B virus infection. Sequencing was performed on peripheral blood. The chain is built from TRBV13 and TRBJ1-1; tentative D call: TRBD1 (5 bases). Written as DNA, the CDR3 is TGTGCCAGCAGCCCACGACAGAAACAACCCCTGCAGATGAACACTGAAGCTTTCTTT. This sequence encodes CASSPRQKQPLQMNTEAFF.